Shown below are 16 T cell receptor beta chains from a single sample sequenced in a study of blood T cell repertoires in COVID-19. Data came from immunoSEQ multiplex PCR; TCRdb stores just in-frame clones and leaves some out. Of approximately 140,000 clones in the sample, roughly 90% were seen once. Sequences were obtained from PBMCs or T cells enriched from blood (not recorded which). These TCRs come from a woman in her thirties or forties who had been exposed to COVID-19.

This clone was detected once. The gene calls are TRBV4-1 and TRBJ1-2; maybe TRBD1 (6 bases). The germline gives CDR1 MGHRA, CDR2 YSYEKL. The CDR3 sequence is 15 residues long. The V end lost 5 bases, the J end lost 0 bases, and 13 bases lay between the germline ends. CDR3 sequence: CASSLGQRANYGYTF. CDR3 bases: TGCGCCAGCAGCTTAGGACAGCGAGCTAACTATGGCTACACCTTC.

The chain links TRBV28 to TRBJ2-2; 9 bases are shared with TRBD1. The germline V gene has CDR1 MDHEN and CDR2 SYDVKM. Trimming cost V 5 bases and J 4 bases; bases outside gene matches: 5. The CDR3 runs 15 residues. The CDR3 region is CASSGDRVGTGELFF. The CDR3 nucleotides read TGTGCCAGCAGTGGGGACAGGGTGGGCACCGGGGAGCTGTTTTTT.

The chain has TRBV19 and TRBJ2-7; TRBD2 matches 10 bases. The CDR3 has 16 amino acids. Germline V CDR1 and CDR2: LNHDA, SQIVND (reference sequence). V dropped 3 bases and J dropped 5; count of bases not matched to a gene: 10. CDR3 DNA sequence: TGTGCCAGTAGTATCCAAGCGGGGGGGGTTCCTGACGAGCAGTACTTC. It specifies CASSIQAGGVPDEQYF.

V and J are TRBV3-1 (or the pseudogene TRBV3-2) and TRBJ1-1, with 9 bases lining up with TRBD1. Losses at the gene ends were 4 bases for V and 4 bases for J; bases not matched to a gene: 7. This CDR3 region has 15 residues. In germline, CDR1 is LGHDT, CDR2 YNNKEL (reference sequence). CDR3 bases: TGTGCCAGCAGCCCGAGACAGGGGGTCGGCACTGAAGCTTTCTTT. Translation: CASSPRQGVGTEAFF.

This clone showed up just once. The V and J genes are TRBV6-5 and TRBJ2-7, with 8 bases that match TRBD1. Looked up from germline, CDR1 is MNHEY and CDR2 is SVGAGI. This CDR3 is 16 amino acids long. Trimming cost V 1 base and J 0 bases; bases outside gene matches: 5. The CDR3 region has the DNA TGTGCCAGCAGTTACTGGGGGACAGGTTTCTCCTACGAGCAGTACTTC. The encoded protein is CASSYWGTGFSYEQYF.

The chain links TRBV2 to TRBJ1-2; 7 bases line up with TRBD1. V dropped 6 bases and J dropped 4; count of bases not matched to a gene: 8. CDR1 is SNHLY and CDR2 is FYNNEI in the germline V gene. The CDR3 contains 14 residues. Written as DNA, the CDR3 is TGTGCCAGCAGCTCCGGGACAGATCTCTATGGCTACACCTTC. This sequence encodes CASSSGTDLYGYTF.

This sequence joins TRBV3-1 (or the pseudogene TRBV3-2) and TRBJ2-2; 8 bases are shared with TRBD1. The CDR3 spans 17 residues. The germline V gene encodes CDR1 LGHDT and CDR2 YNNKEL (reference sequence). Trimming took 0 bases from V and 4 from J; bases not matched to a gene: 7. CDR3 sequence: CASSQEGTGFLTGELFF. CDR3 bases: TGTGCCAGCAGCCAAGAGGGGACAGGCTTCCTCACCGGGGAGCTGTTTTTT.

Only one count was recorded for this clone. The chain combines TRBV20-1 with TRBJ1-5; no clear D gene. The CDR3 length is 13 residues. Germline V gene lookup returns CDR1 DFQATT and CDR2 SNEGSKA (reference sequence). Between the trimmed V and J ends, which lost 3 bases and 3 bases, there was a span of 9 bases. The CDR3 sequence: CSASRRNNQPQHF. DNA for the CDR3: TGCAGTGCTAGTCGCAGGAACAATCAGCCCCAGCATTTT.

This clone came up a few times. The gene calls are TRBV27 and TRBJ1-6; TRBD1 is a possible D gene (6 bases). CDR1 and CDR2 from the germline V gene are MNHEY and SMNVEV (reference sequence). The CDR3 extends over 13 amino acids. Trimming left V 5 bases short and J 9 bases short, with 11 bases between. The CDR3, as DNA: TGTGCCAGCAGTGTCGGGGGGCCTTCACCCCTCCACTTT. This codes for CASSVGGPSPLHF.

The chain employs TRBV9 and TRBJ1-2; D might be TRBD1 (6 bases). The CDR3 totals 11 residues. V was cut by 3 bases and J by 11 bases, with 11 bases left in between. Germline loops: CDR1 SGDLS, CDR2 YYNGEE. The CDR3: CASSDGDKYTF. The CDR3 bases are TGTGCCAGCAGCGATGGGGACAAGTACACCTTC.

The chain recombines TRBV5-1 with TRBJ2-1; D is unresolved. CDR1 and CDR2 (germline): SGHRS, YFSETQ. Trimming removed 2 bases from V and 7 bases from J, with 7 bases in between. The CDR3 consists of 12 residues. The chain's CDR3 is CASSFGSNEQFF. CDR3 DNA sequence: TGCGCCAGCAGCTTCGGGTCTAATGAGCAGTTCTTC.

The CDR3 loop is CASSHFQGLAYGYTF. CDR3 nucleotide sequence: TGTGCCAGCAGCCACTTTCAGGGGTTAGCCTATGGCTACACCTTC. The rearrangement links TRBV6-1 to TRBJ1-2, with D possibly matching TRBD1 (6 bases). The CDR3 length is 15 residues. Germline V CDR1 and CDR2: MNHNS, SASEGT. Trimming cost V 6 bases and J 4 bases, with 18 bases left between them.

This chain joins TRBV5-5 and TRBJ2-5; D perhaps matches TRBD2 (6 bases). The CDR3 consists of 13 residues. Trimming pared 4 bases from V and 5 bases from J, leaving 12 bases between. Germline-derived CDR1 and CDR2 are SGHKS and YYEKEE (reference sequence). CDR3 region: CASSGGDRETQYF. CDR3 nucleotide sequence: TGTGCCAGCAGCGGAGGGGATCGGGAGACCCAGTACTTC.

This chain links TRBV21-1 with TRBJ1-1. TRBV21-1 is tagged as a pseudogene. CDR3 size: 15 residues. CDR3: CASSKATETNTEAFF. DNA of the CDR3: TGTGCCAGCAGCAAAGCCACGGAGACGAACACTGAAGCTTTCTTT.

This chain uses TRBV5-1 with TRBJ2-7; 7 bases match TRBD1. There are 16 residues in the CDR3. Germline V gene lookup returns CDR1 SGHRS and CDR2 YFSETQ. With 0 bases clipped from V and 0 bases from J, the junction kept 6 bases outside the gene matches. The CDR3 DNA reads TGCGCCAGCAGCTTGGCACCTGGACAGGCCTCCTACGAGCAGTACTTC. Translated: CASSLAPGQASYEQYF.

V and J are TRBV27 and TRBJ1-2, with 12 bases identical to TRBD1. The germline V gene encodes CDR1 MNHEY and CDR2 SMNVEV (reference sequence). Trimming took 6 bases from V and 4 from J; bases not matched to a gene: 6. The CDR3 has 15 amino acids. In DNA form, the CDR3 reads TGTGCCAGCAGCTTCGGGACAGGGGGCGTCTATGGCTACACCTTC. Its protein is CASSFGTGGVYGYTF.